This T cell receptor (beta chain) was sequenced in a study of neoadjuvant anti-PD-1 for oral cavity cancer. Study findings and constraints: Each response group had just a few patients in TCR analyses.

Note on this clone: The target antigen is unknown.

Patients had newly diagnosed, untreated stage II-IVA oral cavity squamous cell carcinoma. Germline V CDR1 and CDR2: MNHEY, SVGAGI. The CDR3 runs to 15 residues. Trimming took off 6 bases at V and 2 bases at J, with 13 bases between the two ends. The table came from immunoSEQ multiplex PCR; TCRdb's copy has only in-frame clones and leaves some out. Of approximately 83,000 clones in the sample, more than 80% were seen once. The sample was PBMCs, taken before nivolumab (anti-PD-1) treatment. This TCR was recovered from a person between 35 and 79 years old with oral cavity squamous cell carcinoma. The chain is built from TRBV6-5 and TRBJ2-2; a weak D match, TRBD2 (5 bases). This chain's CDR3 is CASRGPGVNTGELFF. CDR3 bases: TGTGCCAGCAGGGGCCCCGGGGTAAACACCGGGGAGCTGTTTTTT.